The clone carrying this TCR beta chain was found a few times. Its antigen remains unidentified. This entry belongs to a study of shared clonotypes between healthy human individuals. Study observations and caveats: The sampled material consisted only of blood, and tissue repertoires are likely to differ. The study found lower generation probabilities in non-shared clonotypes than in those shared by all four donors. Compared with memory subsets, naive subsets generally had larger estimated richness.

With 5 bases clipped from V and 8 bases from J, the junction kept 5 bases outside the gene matches. Germline lookup yields CDR1 MNHNY and CDR2 SVGAGI (reference sequence). CDR3 length equals 12 residues. Roughly 210 ng DNA, approximately 30,000 T cell genomes, went into each sorted-subset replicate PCR. The method was immunoSEQ multiplex PCR; TCRdb's version includes in-frame clones alone and lacks a portion of them. The table shows over a million clones, with about 75% occurring only once. The receptor's source is a man in his late teens or twenties in good health. Source material: memory CD4+ T cells sorted from blood. The subset denotes: CD45RA-negative fraction. J is TRBJ1-2 and V is TRBV6-6; TRBD1 matches at 7 bases. DNA of the CDR3: TGTGCCAGCAGTGACAGGGCAAACGGCTACACCTTC. Amino acid sequence: CASSDRANGYTF.